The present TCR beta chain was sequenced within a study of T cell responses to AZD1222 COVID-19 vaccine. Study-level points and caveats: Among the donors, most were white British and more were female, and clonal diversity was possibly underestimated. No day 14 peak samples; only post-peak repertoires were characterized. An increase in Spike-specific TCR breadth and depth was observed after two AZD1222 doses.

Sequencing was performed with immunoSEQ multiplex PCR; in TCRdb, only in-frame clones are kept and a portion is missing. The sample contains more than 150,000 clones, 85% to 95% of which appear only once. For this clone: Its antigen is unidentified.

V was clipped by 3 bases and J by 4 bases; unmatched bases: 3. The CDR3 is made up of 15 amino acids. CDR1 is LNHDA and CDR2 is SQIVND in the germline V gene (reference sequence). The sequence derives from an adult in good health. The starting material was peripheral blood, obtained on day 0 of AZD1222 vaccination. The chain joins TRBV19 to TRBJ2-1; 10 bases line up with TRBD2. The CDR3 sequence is CASSIPSGGYNEQFF. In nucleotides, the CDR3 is TGTGCCAGTAGTATCCCTAGCGGGGGTTACAATGAGCAGTTCTTC.